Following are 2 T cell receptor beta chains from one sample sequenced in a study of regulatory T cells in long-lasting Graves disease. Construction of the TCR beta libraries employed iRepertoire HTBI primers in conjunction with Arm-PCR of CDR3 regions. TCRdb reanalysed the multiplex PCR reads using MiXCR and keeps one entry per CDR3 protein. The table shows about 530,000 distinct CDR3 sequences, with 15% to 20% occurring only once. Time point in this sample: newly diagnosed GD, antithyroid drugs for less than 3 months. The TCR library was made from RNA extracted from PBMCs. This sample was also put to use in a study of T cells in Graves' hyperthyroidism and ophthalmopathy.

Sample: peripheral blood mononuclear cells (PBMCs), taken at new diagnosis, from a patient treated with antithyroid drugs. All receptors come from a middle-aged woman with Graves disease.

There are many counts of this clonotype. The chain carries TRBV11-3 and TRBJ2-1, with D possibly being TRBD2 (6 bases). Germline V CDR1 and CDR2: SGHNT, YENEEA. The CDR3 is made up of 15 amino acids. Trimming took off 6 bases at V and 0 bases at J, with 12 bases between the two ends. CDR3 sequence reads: CASSFSGLSYNEQFF. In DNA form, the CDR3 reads TGTGCCAGCAGTTTTTCGGGACTCTCCTACAATGAGCAGTTCTTC.

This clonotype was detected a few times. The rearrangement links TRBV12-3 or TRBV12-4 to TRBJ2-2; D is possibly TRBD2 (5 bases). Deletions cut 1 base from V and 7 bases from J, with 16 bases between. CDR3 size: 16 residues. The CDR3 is CASSLDGERQRGELFF. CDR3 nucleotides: TGTGCCAGCAGTTTAGACGGGGAGCGCCAGCGCGGGGAGCTGTTTTTT.